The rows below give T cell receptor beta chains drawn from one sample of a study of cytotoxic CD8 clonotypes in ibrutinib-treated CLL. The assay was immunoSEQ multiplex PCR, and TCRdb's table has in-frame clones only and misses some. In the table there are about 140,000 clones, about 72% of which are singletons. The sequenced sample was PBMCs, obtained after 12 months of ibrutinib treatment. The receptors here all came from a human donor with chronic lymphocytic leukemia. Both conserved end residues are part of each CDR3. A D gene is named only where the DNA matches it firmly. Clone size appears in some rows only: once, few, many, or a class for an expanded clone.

CDR3nt: TGTGCCAGTAGTATCGGGGGCCCGGATCAGCCCCAGCATTTT
CDR3aa: CASSIGGPDQPQHF
abundance: .
v_gene: TRBV19
d_gene: .
j_gene: TRBJ1-5

CDR3nt: TGTGCCAGTAGTATAGTATGGGGAACGGGTGCCTACAATGAGCAGTTCTTC
CDR3aa: CASSIVWGTGAYNEQFF
abundance: .
v_gene: TRBV19
d_gene: .
j_gene: TRBJ2-1

CDR3nt: TGTGCCAGCAGTTTACTCTACGAGCAGTACTTC
CDR3aa: CASSLLYEQYF
abundance: .
v_gene: TRBV28
d_gene: .
j_gene: TRBJ2-7

CDR3nt: TGTGCCAGCAGATCCCGGGACAGGGTTAGCACAGATACGCAGTATTTT
CDR3aa: CASRSRDRVSTDTQYF
abundance: .
v_gene: TRBV6-6
d_gene: TRBD1
j_gene: TRBJ2-3

CDR3nt: TGTGCCAGCAGCTGGACGGCTAGCGGGAGCTACGAGCAGTACTTC
CDR3aa: CASSWTASGSYEQYF
abundance: .
v_gene: TRBV7-2
d_gene: TRBD2
j_gene: TRBJ2-7

CDR3nt: TGTGCCAGCAGCCAAGTCATAGGGCAGGAAGGGAGCTACACCTTC
CDR3aa: CASSQVIGQEGSYTF
abundance: .
v_gene: TRBV14
d_gene: .
j_gene: TRBJ1-2

CDR3nt: TGTGCCAGCAGCTTAAATCCGGGACCAGAGACCCAGTACTTC
CDR3aa: CASSLNPGPETQYF
abundance: .
v_gene: TRBV11-3
d_gene: .
j_gene: TRBJ2-5

CDR3nt: TGTGCCTGGAGTCCAATATCCGGGGAGCTGTTTTTT
CDR3aa: CAWSPISGELFF
abundance: .
v_gene: TRBV30
d_gene: .
j_gene: TRBJ2-2

CDR3nt: TGTGCCAGCAGTGACAGGGGGTATAACGAGCAGTACTTC
CDR3aa: CASSDRGYNEQYF
abundance: few
v_gene: TRBV2
d_gene: TRBD1
j_gene: TRBJ2-7

CDR3nt: TGTGCCAGCAGCGTAGGGCTCCCTCAGCCCCAGCATTTT
CDR3aa: CASSVGLPQPQHF
abundance: .
v_gene: TRBV6-1
d_gene: .
j_gene: TRBJ1-5

CDR3nt: TGTGCCATCAGTAAAACCGGGACAGGGGAATATGAGCAGTTCTTC
CDR3aa: CAISKTGTGEYEQFF
abundance: .
v_gene: TRBV10-3
d_gene: TRBD1
j_gene: TRBJ2-1

CDR3nt: TGTGCCAGCAGTACGGGGTACGAGCAGTACTTC
CDR3aa: CASSTGYEQYF
abundance: .
v_gene: TRBV7-2
d_gene: .
j_gene: TRBJ2-7

CDR3nt: TGTGCCAGCAGTCGACAGGGGTTCAATCAGCCCCAGCATTTT
CDR3aa: CASSRQGFNQPQHF
abundance: few
v_gene: TRBV6-5
d_gene: TRBD1
j_gene: TRBJ1-5

CDR3nt: TGTGCCAATCGGATTTTCGATGAGCAGTTCTTC
CDR3aa: CANRIFDEQFF
abundance: .
v_gene: TRBV2
d_gene: .
j_gene: TRBJ2-1

CDR3nt: TGTGCCAGCAGCCCCGGGGGGACTTATAGCTCCTACGAGCAGTACTTC
CDR3aa: CASSPGGTYSSYEQYF
abundance: .
v_gene: TRBV7-9
d_gene: TRBD2
j_gene: TRBJ2-7

CDR3nt: TGCGCCAGCAGCTTGGGGATACTTGAAAAACTGTTTTTT
CDR3aa: CASSLGILEKLFF
abundance: .
v_gene: TRBV5-1
d_gene: .
j_gene: TRBJ1-4

CDR3nt: TGTGCCTGGAGTTCCCCGGTAACCCAGTACTTC
CDR3aa: CAWSSPVTQYF
abundance: .
v_gene: TRBV30
d_gene: .
j_gene: TRBJ2-5

CDR3nt: TGCGCCAGCAGCCCCGGACAGACCAATGAGCAGTTCTTC
CDR3aa: CASSPGQTNEQFF
abundance: .
v_gene: TRBV5-1
d_gene: .
j_gene: TRBJ2-1

CDR3nt: TGTGCCACCAGCCGGGAGGAGAACACCGGGGAGCTGTTTTTT
CDR3aa: CATSREENTGELFF
abundance: once
v_gene: TRBV11-3
d_gene: TRBD2
j_gene: TRBJ2-2

CDR3nt: TGTGCCAGCAGTGAATCGACAGCCTCTCGTCTCTTT
CDR3aa: CASSESTASRLF
abundance: .
v_gene: TRBV2
d_gene: .
j_gene: TRBJ1-1

CDR3nt: TGTGCCAGCAGTTCCGGAATTGCTAATGAAAAACTGTTTTTT
CDR3aa: CASSSGIANEKLFF
abundance: .
v_gene: TRBV6-5
d_gene: .
j_gene: TRBJ1-4

CDR3nt: TGTGCCAGCAGTGCCACTAGCGGGAGGGACTTGGATACGCAGTATTTT
CDR3aa: CASSATSGRDLDTQYF
abundance: .
v_gene: TRBV28
d_gene: TRBD2
j_gene: TRBJ2-3

CDR3nt: TGTGCCAGCAGTGAAGTGGTGGGACAGACTAACACTGAAGCTTTCTTT
CDR3aa: CASSEVVGQTNTEAFF
abundance: once
v_gene: TRBV2
d_gene: TRBD1
j_gene: TRBJ1-1